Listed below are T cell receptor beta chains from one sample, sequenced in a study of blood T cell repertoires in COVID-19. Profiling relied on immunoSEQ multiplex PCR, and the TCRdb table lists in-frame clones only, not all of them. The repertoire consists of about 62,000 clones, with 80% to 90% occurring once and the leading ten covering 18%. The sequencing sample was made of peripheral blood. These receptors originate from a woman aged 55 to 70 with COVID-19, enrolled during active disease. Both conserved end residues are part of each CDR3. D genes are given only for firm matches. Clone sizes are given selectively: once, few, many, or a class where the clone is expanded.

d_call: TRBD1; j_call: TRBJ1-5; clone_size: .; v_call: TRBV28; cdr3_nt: TGTGCCAGCAGCAAGAGGACAGGGAGACAGCCCCAGCATTTT; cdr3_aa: CASSKRTGRQPQHF
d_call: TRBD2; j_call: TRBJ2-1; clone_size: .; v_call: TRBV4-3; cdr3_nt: TGCGCCAGCAGCCAAGAATGGAGGGGAGGGAATGAGCAGTTCTTC; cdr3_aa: CASSQEWRGGNEQFF
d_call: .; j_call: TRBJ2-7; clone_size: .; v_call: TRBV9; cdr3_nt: TGTGCCAGCAGCGTAACGCTCAGGGCCGATGCGCACGAGCAGTACTTC; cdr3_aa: CASSVTLRADAHEQYF
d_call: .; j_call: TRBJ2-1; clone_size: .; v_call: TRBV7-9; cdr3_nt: TGTGCCAGCAGCTTCCTGGCATACAATGAGCAGTTCTTC; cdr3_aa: CASSFLAYNEQFF
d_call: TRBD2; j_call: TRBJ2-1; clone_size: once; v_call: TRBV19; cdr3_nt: TGTGCCAGTAGGATGTTTAGCGGGAGGGCCTATGAGCAGTTCTTC; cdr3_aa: CASRMFSGRAYEQFF
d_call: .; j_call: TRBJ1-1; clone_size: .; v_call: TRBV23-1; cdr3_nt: TGCGCCAGCAGTTTGATGGGGGGGGGTCACACTGAAGCTTTCTTT; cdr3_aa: CASSLMGGGHTEAFF
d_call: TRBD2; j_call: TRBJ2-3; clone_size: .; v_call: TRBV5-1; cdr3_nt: TGCGCCAGCAGCTTTAGGCAGGGAGCGGGATCAGGAGATACGCAGTATTTT; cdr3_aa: CASSFRQGAGSGDTQYF
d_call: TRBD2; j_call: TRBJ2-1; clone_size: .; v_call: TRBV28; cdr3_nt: TGTGCCAGCAGTTTGGGGACTAGCGGGTTTCTGGATGAGCAGTTCTTC; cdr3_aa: CASSLGTSGFLDEQFF
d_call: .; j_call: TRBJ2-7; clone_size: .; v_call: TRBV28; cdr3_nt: TGTGCCAGCAGTAAGAATAGGGGCTACGAGCAGTACTTC; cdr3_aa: CASSKNRGYEQYF
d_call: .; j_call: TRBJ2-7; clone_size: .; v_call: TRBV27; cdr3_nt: TGTGCCAGCAGTTTGGAGAGGGTACCCGACGAGCAGTACTTC; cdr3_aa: CASSLERVPDEQYF
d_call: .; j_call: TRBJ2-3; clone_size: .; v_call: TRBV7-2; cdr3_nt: TGTGCCAGCAGCTCCGAGGGGGATACAGATACGCAGTATTTT; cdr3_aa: CASSSEGDTDTQYF
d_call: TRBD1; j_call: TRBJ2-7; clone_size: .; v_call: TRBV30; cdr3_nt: TGTGCCTGGAGGCCGGGACAGCCACGACCTCAGTACTTC; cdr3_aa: CAWRPGQPRPQYF
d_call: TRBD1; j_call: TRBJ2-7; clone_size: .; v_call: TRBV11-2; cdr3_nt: TGTGCCAGCAGCCTACAAGGGACAGGAAGGGCGGGCGAGCAGTACTTC; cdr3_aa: CASSLQGTGRAGEQYF
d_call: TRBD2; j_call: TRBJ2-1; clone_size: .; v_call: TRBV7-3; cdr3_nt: TGTGCCAGCAGCCCCATAGCGGGAGTGGCTGAGCAGTTCTTC; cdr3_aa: CASSPIAGVAEQFF
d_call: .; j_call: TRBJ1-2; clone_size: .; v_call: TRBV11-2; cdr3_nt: TGTGCCAGCAGCTCCGAGTTCTATGGCTACACCTTC; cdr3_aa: CASSSEFYGYTF
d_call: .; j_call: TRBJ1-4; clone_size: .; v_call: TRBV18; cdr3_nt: TGTGCCAGCTCACCACTCCGGGAGCATGCTAATGAAAAACTGTTTTTT; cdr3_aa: CASSPLREHANEKLFF
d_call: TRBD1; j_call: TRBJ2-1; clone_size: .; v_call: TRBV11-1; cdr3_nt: TGTGCCAGCAGCTACAGGGGGGTTGTCTACAATGAGCAGTTCTTC; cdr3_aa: CASSYRGVVYNEQFF
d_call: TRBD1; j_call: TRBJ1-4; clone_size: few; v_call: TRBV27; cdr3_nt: TGTGCCAGCAGTTTACCCCGGACAGGAAACGCTAATGAAAAACTGTTTTTT; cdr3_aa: CASSLPRTGNANEKLFF
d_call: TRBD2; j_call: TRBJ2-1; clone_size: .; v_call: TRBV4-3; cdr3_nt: TGCGCCAGCAGTCTCGGGCTAGCGGGAGGGACCTCCTACAATGAGCAGTTCTTC; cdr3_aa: CASSLGLAGGTSYNEQFF
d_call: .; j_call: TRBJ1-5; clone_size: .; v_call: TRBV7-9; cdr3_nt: TGTGCCAGCAGCTCCCATAGCAATCAGCCCCAGCATTTT; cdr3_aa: CASSSHSNQPQHF
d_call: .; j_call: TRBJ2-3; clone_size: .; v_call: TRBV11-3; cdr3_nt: TGTGCCAGCAGCCGGACATTGGCCTCTAGCACAGATACGCAGTATTTT; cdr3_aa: CASSRTLASSTDTQYF
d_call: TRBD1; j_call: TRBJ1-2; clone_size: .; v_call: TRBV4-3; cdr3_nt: TGCGCCAGCAGCCAGGTTTCAGGGGGTAGTGGCTACACCTTC; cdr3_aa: CASSQVSGGSGYTF
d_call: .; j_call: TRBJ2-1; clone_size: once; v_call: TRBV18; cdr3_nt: TGTGCCAGCTCTCCCCCCCAGGGTGACTCCTACAATGAGCAGTTCTTC; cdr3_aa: CASSPPQGDSYNEQFF
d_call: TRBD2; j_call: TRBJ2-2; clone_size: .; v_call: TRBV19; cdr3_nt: TGTGCCAGTAGTAAGCGGGAGGGCCGGAACACCGGGGAGCTGTTTTTT; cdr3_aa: CASSKREGRNTGELFF
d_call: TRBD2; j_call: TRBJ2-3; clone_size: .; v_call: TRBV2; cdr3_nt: TGTGCCAGCAGTGACGGACTAGCGGGAATCGATACGCAGTATTTT; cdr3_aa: CASSDGLAGIDTQYF
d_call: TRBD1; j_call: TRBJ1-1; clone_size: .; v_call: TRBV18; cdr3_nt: TGTGCCAGCTCACCCAATCCCCTCAGAGGGGGCGAAGCTTTCTTT; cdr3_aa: CASSPNPLRGGEAFF
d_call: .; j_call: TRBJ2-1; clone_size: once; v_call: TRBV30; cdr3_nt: TGTGCCTGGAGCGCAGGTCAATCCTACAATGAGCAGTTCTTC; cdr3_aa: CAWSAGQSYNEQFF
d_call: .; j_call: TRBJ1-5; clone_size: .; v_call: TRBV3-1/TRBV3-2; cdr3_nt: TGTGCCAGCAGCCAGGGACACGATAGCAATCAGCCCCAGCATTTT; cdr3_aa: CASSQGHDSNQPQHF
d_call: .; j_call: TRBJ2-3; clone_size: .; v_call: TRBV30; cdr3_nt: TGTGCCGGGGCTTGGGGACTGATCACAGATACGCAGTATTTT; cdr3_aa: CAGAWGLITDTQYF
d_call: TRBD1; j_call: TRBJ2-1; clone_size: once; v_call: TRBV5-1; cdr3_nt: TGCGCCAGCAGCCGAATCTCTGGACAGGGGCACAATGAGCAGTTCTTC; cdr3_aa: CASSRISGQGHNEQFF
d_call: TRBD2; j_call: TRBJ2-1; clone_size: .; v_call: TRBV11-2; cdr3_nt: TGTGCCAGCAGCTCAGGACTAGCGGGAGGGCCGGAAGAGCAGTTCTTC; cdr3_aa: CASSSGLAGGPEEQFF
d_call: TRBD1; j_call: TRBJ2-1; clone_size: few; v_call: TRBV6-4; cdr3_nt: TGTGCCAGCAGTGAGGGGACAGGGAGCGGCAATGAGCAGTTCTTC; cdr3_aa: CASSEGTGSGNEQFF
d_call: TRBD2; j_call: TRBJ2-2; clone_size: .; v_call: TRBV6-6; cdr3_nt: TGTGCCAGCAGCCTACTAGCGGTCAACACCGGGGAGCTGTTTTTT; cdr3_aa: CASSLLAVNTGELFF
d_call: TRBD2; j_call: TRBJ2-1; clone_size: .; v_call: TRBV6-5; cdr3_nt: TGTGCCAGCAGACTAGCGGGAGGGAGCAATGAGCAGTTCTTC; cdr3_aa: CASRLAGGSNEQFF
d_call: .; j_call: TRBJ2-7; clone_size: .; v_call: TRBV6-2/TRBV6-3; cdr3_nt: TGTGCCAGCAGCCCTACAGGGTCGGGGGAGCAGTACTTC; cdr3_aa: CASSPTGSGEQYF
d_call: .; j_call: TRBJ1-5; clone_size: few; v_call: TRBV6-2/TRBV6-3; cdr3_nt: TGTGCCAGCAGTAATCAGGACAATCAGCCCCAGCATTTT; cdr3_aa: CASSNQDNQPQHF
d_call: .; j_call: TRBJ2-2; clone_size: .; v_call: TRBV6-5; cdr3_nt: TGTGCCAGCAGTTACTCGGCGGGGTGGGGCACCGGGGAGCTGTTTTTT; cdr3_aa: CASSYSAGWGTGELFF
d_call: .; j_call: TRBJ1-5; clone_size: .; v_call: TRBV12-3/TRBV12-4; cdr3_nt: TGTGCCAGCAGTGAAGGGGTTGGGCAGCCCCAGCATTTT; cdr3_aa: CASSEGVGQPQHF
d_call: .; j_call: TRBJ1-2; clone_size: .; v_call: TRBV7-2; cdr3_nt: TGTGCCAGCAGCTTAGGGCGAGGGGGCTACACCTTC; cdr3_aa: CASSLGRGGYTF
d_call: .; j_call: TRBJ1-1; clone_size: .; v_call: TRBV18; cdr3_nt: TGTGCCAGCTCACCACCATCCAGGAACACTGAAGCTTTCTTT; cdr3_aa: CASSPPSRNTEAFF
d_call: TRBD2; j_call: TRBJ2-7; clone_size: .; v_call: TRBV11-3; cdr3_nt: TGTGCCAGCAGCTTAGAGGTAGCGGGAGGTCGGCCCGAGCAGTACTTC; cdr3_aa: CASSLEVAGGRPEQYF
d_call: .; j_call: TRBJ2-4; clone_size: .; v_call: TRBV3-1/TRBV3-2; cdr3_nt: TGTGCCAGCAGCCAACGGAGAATGAAAAACATTCAGTACTTC; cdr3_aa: CASSQRRMKNIQYF
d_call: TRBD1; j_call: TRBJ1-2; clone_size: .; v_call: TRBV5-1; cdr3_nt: TGCGCCAGCAGCTTCGGACAGGGAAGTGATGGCTACACCTTC; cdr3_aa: CASSFGQGSDGYTF
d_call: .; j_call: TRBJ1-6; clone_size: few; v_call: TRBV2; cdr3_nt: TGTGCCAGCAGTGTGGCCGGGACAAGGAATTCACCCCTCCACTTT; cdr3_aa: CASSVAGTRNSPLHF
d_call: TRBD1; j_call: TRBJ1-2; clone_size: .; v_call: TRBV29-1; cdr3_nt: TGCAGCGTTGACTTGGGGGGACAGGGGAGTAATTATGGCTACACCTTC; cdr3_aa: CSVDLGGQGSNYGYTF
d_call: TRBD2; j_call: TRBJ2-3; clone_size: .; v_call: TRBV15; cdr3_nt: TGTGCCACCAGCAGATCCATAGCGGGGCCCACAGATACGCAGTATTTT; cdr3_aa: CATSRSIAGPTDTQYF
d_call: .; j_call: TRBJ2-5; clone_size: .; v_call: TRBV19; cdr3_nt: TGTGCCAGTAGTATAGGCCAGGGTCGTAGTGGGGAGACCCAGTACTTC; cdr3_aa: CASSIGQGRSGETQYF
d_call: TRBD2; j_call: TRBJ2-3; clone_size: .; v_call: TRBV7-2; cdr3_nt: TGTGCCAGCAGCTTAGCCCGCGGGAGTGATATGTTGTTGGGTACGCAGTATTTT; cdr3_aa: CASSLARGSDMLLGTQYF
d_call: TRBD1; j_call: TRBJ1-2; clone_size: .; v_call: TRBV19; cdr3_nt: TGTGCCAGTAGTCTTCAGCAGGGGGTCGACTATGGCTACACCTTC; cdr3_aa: CASSLQQGVDYGYTF
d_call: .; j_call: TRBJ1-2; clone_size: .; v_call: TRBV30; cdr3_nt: TGTGCCTGGGATGACAGGTACCTCTATGGCTACACCTTC; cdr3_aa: CAWDDRYLYGYTF
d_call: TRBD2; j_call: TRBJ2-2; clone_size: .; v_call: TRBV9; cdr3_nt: TGTGCCAGCAGCGTAGCTGGACTAGCGGACACCGGGGAGCTGTTTTTT; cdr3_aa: CASSVAGLADTGELFF
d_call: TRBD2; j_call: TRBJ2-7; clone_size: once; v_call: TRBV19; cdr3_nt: TGTGCCAGTAGTACGCCCGGGACTACCACCTACGAGCAGTACTTC; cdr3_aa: CASSTPGTTTYEQYF
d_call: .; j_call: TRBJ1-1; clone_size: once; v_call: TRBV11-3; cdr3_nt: TGTGCCAGCAGCTTAGGGAGGGGTTATAATGAAGCTTTCTTT; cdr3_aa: CASSLGRGYNEAFF
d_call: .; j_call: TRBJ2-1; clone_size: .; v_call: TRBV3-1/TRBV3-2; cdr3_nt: TGTGCCAGCAGCCAAGGCCCAGCGGGTACAGCCTACAATGAGCAGTTCTTC; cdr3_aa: CASSQGPAGTAYNEQFF
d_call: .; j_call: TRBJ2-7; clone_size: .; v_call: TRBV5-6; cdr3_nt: TGTGCCAGCAGCTTGAGAATAGCCACCTCCTACGAGCAGTACTTC; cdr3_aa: CASSLRIATSYEQYF
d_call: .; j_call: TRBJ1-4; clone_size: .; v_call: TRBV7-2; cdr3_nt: TGTGCCAGCAGCTCCCCGGGGGGAGGTCGTGAAAAACTGTTTTTT; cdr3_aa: CASSSPGGGREKLFF
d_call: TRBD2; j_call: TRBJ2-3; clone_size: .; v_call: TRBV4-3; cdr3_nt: TGCGCCAGCAGCCAAGACTTTAGCGGGAGTTCCGCGAACACAGATACGCAGTATTTT; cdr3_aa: CASSQDFSGSSANTDTQYF
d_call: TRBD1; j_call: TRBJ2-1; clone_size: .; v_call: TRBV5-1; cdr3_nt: TGCGCCAGCAGCTTTGGACAGGCGCACTACAATGAGCAGTTCTTC; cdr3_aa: CASSFGQAHYNEQFF
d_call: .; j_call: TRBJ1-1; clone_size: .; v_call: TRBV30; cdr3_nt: TGTGCCTGGAGTTCCGGACAGCTAGACACTGAAGCTTTCTTT; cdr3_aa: CAWSSGQLDTEAFF
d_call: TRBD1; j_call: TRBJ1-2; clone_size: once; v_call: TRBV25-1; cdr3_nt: TGTGCCAGCAGTGATCCAGGACAGGGGTTTGGCTACACCTTC; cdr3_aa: CASSDPGQGFGYTF